Listed below are T cell receptor beta chains from one sample, sequenced in a study of T cell repertoires in cytomegalovirus infection. Each CDR3 protein gets one entry after TCRdb re-called the reads with MiXCR. The table has 200,000 to 300,000 distinct CDR3 sequences, around 8.7% seen once. Sequenced input: PBMCs. The receptors stem from a human donor in good health (CMV status not recorded). Some clones in this sample may be carry-over from other donors' samples. CDR3s include the opening cysteine and the closing phenylalanine or tryptophan. Fields, in order: clone size, J gene, V gene, D gene, CDR3 protein, CDR3 DNA. D genes are given only for firm matches. Some rows have no size entry. The others give once, few or many, or a class for an expanded clone.

size: -; J: TRBJ2-3; V: TRBV6-6; D: -; CDR3: CASSLYYPDTQYF; DNA: TGTGCCAGCAGCCTTTATTACCCAGATACGCAGTATTTT
size: many; J: TRBJ1-3; V: TRBV25-1; D: -; CDR3: CASSSKGRAGNTIYF; DNA: TGTGCCAGCAGTTCGAAGGGCAGGGCTGGAAACACCATATATTTT
size: many; J: TRBJ1-1; V: TRBV12-3/TRBV12-4; D: -; CDR3: CASSDPDTAVMNTEAFF; DNA: TGTGCCAGCAGTGATCCTGACACAGCAGTAATGAACACTGAAGCTTTCTTT
size: few; J: TRBJ1-4; V: TRBV7-9; D: -; CDR3: CASTQNEKLFF; DNA: TGTGCCAGCACTCAGAATGAAAAACTGTTTTTT
size: many; J: TRBJ1-2; V: TRBV10-3; D: TRBD1; CDR3: CAINSGTGALGYTF; DNA: TGTGCCATCAATTCCGGGACAGGGGCGTTGGGCTACACCTTC
size: many; J: TRBJ1-1; V: TRBV7-2; D: -; CDR3: CASSLAHGGNTEAFF; DNA: TGTGCCAGCAGCTTAGCCCACGGGGGGAACACTGAAGCTTTCTTT
size: few; J: TRBJ1-1; V: TRBV20-1; D: -; CDR3: CSARAFGSPDTEAFF; DNA: TGCAGTGCTAGAGCTTTTGGCAGTCCCGACACTGAAGCTTTCTTT
size: many; J: TRBJ2-3; V: TRBV7-8; D: TRBD2; CDR3: CASSLAVAGARTDTQYF; DNA: TGTGCCAGCAGCTTAGCGGTAGCGGGGGCCCGCACAGATACGCAGTATTTT
size: many; J: TRBJ2-5; V: TRBV7-2; D: TRBD1; CDR3: CASKGTGQPSWETQYF; DNA: TGTGCCAGCAAGGGGACAGGGCAACCGTCTTGGGAGACCCAGTACTTC
size: -; J: TRBJ1-5; V: TRBV7-2; D: TRBD1; CDR3: CASSYRTGETGNQPQHF; DNA: TGTGCCAGCAGCTATAGGACAGGGGAGACTGGCAATCAGCCCCAGCATTTT
size: many; J: TRBJ1-2; V: TRBV28; D: -; CDR3: CASTPGRNYGYTF; DNA: TGTGCCAGCACCCCGGGACGGAACTATGGCTACACCTTC
size: many; J: TRBJ1-4; V: TRBV4-1; D: -; CDR3: CASSQDSGSPEKLFF; DNA: TGCGCCAGCAGCCAAGATAGCGGGTCCCCCGAAAAACTGTTTTTT
size: many; J: TRBJ1-2; V: TRBV6-2/TRBV6-3; D: -; CDR3: CASSSRRPGGYGYTF; DNA: TGTGCCAGCAGTTCAAGACGTCCGGGAGGCTATGGCTACACCTTC
size: many; J: TRBJ2-5; V: TRBV12-3/TRBV12-4; D: -; CDR3: CASSLDRDWKETQYF; DNA: TGTGCCAGCAGTTTGGACCGGGACTGGAAAGAGACCCAGTACTTC
size: many; J: TRBJ2-5; V: TRBV7-2; D: -; CDR3: CASMLNKETQYF; DNA: TGTGCCAGCATGCTAAATAAGGAGACCCAGTACTTC
size: -; J: TRBJ1-1; V: TRBV13; D: TRBD1; CDR3: CASSLSGTGNTEAFF; DNA: TGTGCCAGCAGCTTATCAGGGACAGGCAACACTGAAGCTTTCTTT